This entry describes one T cell receptor beta chain. The clone's antigen remains unknown. There are no base qualities to consult, and no much larger clone falls within one base. These data are taken from a study of blood T cell repertoires in COVID-19 (TCRdb year 2020). In terms of the full investigation: The collaborator samples originated in the United States, Italy and Spain and spanned the acute and convalescent phases of COVID-19. The prospective study material was composed of cDNA or gDNA derived from T cells, B-cell-depleted T cells, or PBMCs. Deeply sampled blood TCRbeta repertoires from subjects exposed to, actively infected with, or recovered from COVID-19 were included in the dataset. The repertoires were released in a freely available public database intended as a resource for research on the immune response to SARS-CoV-2. The samples were drawn from two sources: the first 160 participants of the ongoing ImmuneRACE study, and some 1,300 subjects contributed by 6 global collaborators. The sample metadata nearly always contained a de-identified subject ID, COVID-19 status, age in years and sex. HLA class I and class II types, where available, came from metadata supplied by the sample provider rather than from assay-based typing. On the study overall, not on this receptor specifically: Clinical and demographic metadata were provided uncurated, with the amount varying by source and participant.

TCRbeta CDR3 regions were amplified from genomic DNA using the immunoSEQ Assay, a bias-controlled multiplex PCR. As for the original processing: Within the assay, amplification of reference gene primers was used to estimate how many nucleated cells each sample contained. To quantify the absolute abundance of each unique TCRbeta CDR3 rearrangement, sequence reads were collapsed and filtered. For each sample, productive Simpson clonality was calculated by taking the square root of Simpson's diversity index across productive rearrangements. TCRdb took this table from immuneACCESS and kept in-frame rearrangements with V and J called. Such tables lack part of the clones; where checked against another copy, unresolved V genes explain under half of the gap, and the rest is unexplained. The V and J calls and clone size were taken over from that table, and D and trimming were inferred from the DNA. For this sample there are about 46,000 clones; approximately 85% appear just once. The ten largest clones capture 15% to 18% of the sample.

The collaborating institutions used their own protocols to collect whole blood in K2EDTA tubes. For TCRbeta analysis, collaborators shipped samples in one of three forms: frozen whole blood, isolated PBMCs, or DNA extracted from either of those sample types. For this chain, trimming is 0 bases at the V end and 9 bases at the J end, and the number of junction bases without a gene match is 2. CDR1 and CDR2, looked up from the germline V gene, are MGHRA and YSYEKL. The CDR3 numbers 13 residues from cysteine through phenylalanine. Only the CDR3 part of the read is kept: 39 bases, read in frame from the first base.

The chain was built from TRBV4-1 and TRBJ2-1; TRBD2 fits 7 bases in the junction. Material: peripheral blood. The TCR was taken from a human donor in a cohort sampled during active COVID-19. The donor label of this sample is uncertain. This receptor carries the CDR3 CASSQELAIEQFF. Here is the DNA: TGCGCCAGCAGCCAAGAACTAGCGATTGAGCAGTTCTTC.